This T cell receptor (beta chain) originates from a study of technical replicates of blood from four donors. Sequencing was performed with immunoSEQ multiplex PCR; in TCRdb, only in-frame clones are kept and a portion is missing. The data hold roughly 50,000 clones, with 93% observed a single time. Germline V CDR1 and CDR2: SGHKS, YYEKEE (reference sequence). V lost 4 bases, J lost 5 bases, and 3 bases stayed unmatched. The CDR3 contains 12 residues. The sample taken for sequencing was PBMCs. This clonotype was sampled from a human donor in good health. Some clones in this sample may be carry-over from other donors' samples. The chain couples TRBV5-5 to TRBJ2-7; 7 bases align to TRBD2. The DNA for the CDR3 is TGTGCCAGCAGCCGGACTAGGCACGAGCAGTACTTC. Amino acids: CASSRTRHEQYF.